This entry lists 11 T cell receptor beta chains sequenced from one sample in a study of blood T cell repertoires in COVID-19 (TCRdb year 2020). The library was obtained by the immunoSEQ multiplex PCR assay. In TCRdb, the immuneACCESS table is reduced to in-frame sequences with V and J assigned. These tables do not hold every clone; where another copy was compared, an unresolved V gene accounts for under half, and the others remain unexplained. Present in this sample are about 340,000 clones, about 88% of which were seen just once. 6% to 8.5% of the sample rests with the top ten. Specimen: peripheral blood. These receptors were taken from a woman aged 70-85 years with COVID-19, enrolled during active disease.

The J gene is TRBJ1-2, the V gene TRBV30, with D unresolved. Germline V gene data show CDR1 as GTSNPN and CDR2 as SVGIG (reference sequence). V shed 0 bases and J shed 4 bases, with 12 bases lying between them. This CDR3 is built from 14 residues. The CDR3 bases are TGTGCCTGGAGTGTAGACCCCAGCGGCTATGGCTACACCTTC. Amino acids: CAWSVDPSGYGYTF.

V and J are TRBV7-2 and TRBJ2-7; 10 nucleotides align to TRBD1. V shed 0 bases, J shed 5 bases, and the junction held 7 bases outside the gene matches. The CDR3 loop spans 16 amino acids. CDR1 and CDR2 from the germline V gene are SGHTA and FQGNSA. CDR3 sequence (DNA): TGTGCCAGCAGCTTAGCGGGGACAGGGGCCCTTCACGAGCAGTACTTC. This translates into CASSLAGTGALHEQYF.

The chain uses TRBV25-1 and TRBJ1-2; D is unclear. The CDR3 is 12 amino acids. From germline, CDR1 is MGHDK and CDR2 SYGVNS. Trimming stripped 1 base from V and 5 bases from J, with 5 bases between. In nucleotides, the CDR3 is TGTGCCAGCAGTGAATCCTTTTATGGCTACACCTTC. It codes for CASSESFYGYTF.

V gene TRBV7-9 combines with J gene TRBJ2-3, with D perhaps TRBD2 (6 bases). The V gene lost 8 bases and the J gene lost 3 bases, with 15 bases spanning the gap. The CDR3 is 14 amino acids. From germline, CDR1 is SEHNR and CDR2 FQNEAQ (reference sequence). CDR3 sequence reads: CASGWGEPTDTQYF. CDR3 sequence (DNA): TGTGCCAGCGGCTGGGGGGAACCTACAGATACGCAGTATTTT.

J is TRBJ2-1 and V is TRBV9, with D perhaps TRBD2 (6 bases). The CDR3 is 17 residues long. V gave up 0 bases and J gave up 7 bases, with 20 bases separating them. From germline, CDR1 is SGDLS and CDR2 YYNGEE. The CDR3 reads CASSVDPLIVGGNEQFF. The CDR3 DNA reads as TGTGCCAGCAGCGTAGACCCATTGATAGTGGGGGGTAATGAGCAGTTCTTC.

The chain has TRBV3-1 (or the pseudogene TRBV3-2) and TRBJ2-7, with D possibly TRBD2 on 7 matching bases. The germline gives CDR1 LGHDT, CDR2 YNNKEL (reference sequence). V lost 1 base and J lost 2, with 12 bases in between. This CDR3 has 15 amino acids. As DNA, the CDR3 is TGTGCCAGCAGCCAAGGGGGGGGGCCCCCCTACGAGCAGTACTTC. This codes for CASSQGGGPPYEQYF.

This clone was seen once. The genes are TRBV6-1 and TRBJ2-5, with 7 bases that match TRBD1. J was trimmed by 5 bases and V by 1 base; bases with no gene match: 4. The CDR3 sequence is 14 residues long. Per the germline V gene, CDR1 is MNHNS and CDR2 is SASEGT. The CDR3 DNA reads as TGTGCCAGCAGTGAAGGAGGGGGCAGTGAGACCCAGTACTTC. The encoded protein is CASSEGGGSETQYF.

The genes are TRBV7-9 and TRBJ1-5; D is possibly TRBD1 (5 bases). The CDR3 totals 14 residues. CDR1 SEHNR and CDR2 FQNEAQ come from the germline V gene (reference sequence). Between the trimmed V and J ends, which lost 3 bases and 1 base, there was a span of 7 bases. Here the CDR3 DNA reads TGTGCCAGCAGCTTGGCAGGGAGCAATCAGCCCCAGCATTTT. It codes for CASSLAGSNQPQHF.

The chain has TRBV9 and TRBJ1-5; D possibly corresponds to TRBD1 (6 bases). Germline V gene lookup returns CDR1 SGDLS and CDR2 YYNGEE. CDR3 length equals 16 residues. Trimming removed 5 bases at V and 6 bases at J, with 21 bases between. Written as DNA, the CDR3 is TGTGCCAGCAGTCAGGGAGGGGGGCAGATCAGTCAGCCCCAGCATTTT. Its protein is CASSQGGGQISQPQHF.

V usage is TRBV3-1 (or the pseudogene TRBV3-2) and J usage is TRBJ1-1; D is unresolved. Deletions cut 1 base from V and 1 base from J, with 13 bases between. The CDR3 contains 16 residues. CDR1 and CDR2 from the germline V gene are LGHDT and YNNKEL (reference sequence). The CDR3 sequence: CASSQGYSYQNTEAFF. DNA for the CDR3: TGTGCCAGCAGCCAAGGTTACAGCTACCAGAACACTGAAGCTTTCTTT.

The chain employs TRBV7-9 and TRBJ2-1; 13 positions match TRBD2. Germline loops: CDR1 SEHNR, CDR2 FQNEAQ (reference sequence). The CDR3 has 17 amino acids. Losses at the gene ends were 1 base for V and 6 bases for J; bases not matched to a gene: 6. CDR3 region: CASSLGLAGGRSNEQFF. In nucleotides, the CDR3 is TGTGCCAGCAGCTTAGGACTAGCGGGGGGCCGGAGCAATGAGCAGTTCTTC.